The entry below gives a single T cell receptor (beta chain) sequence along with its context. The antigen is unknown. The source material, RNA transcripts, was used to amplify TCR beta CDR3 regions. The HTBI primer set served for first-round RT-PCR of the TCR CDR3. Each CDR3 protein gets one entry after TCRdb re-called the multiplex PCR reads with MiXCR. The table shows approximately 600,000 distinct CDR3 sequences, with approximately 15% occurring only once. The CDR3 is 13 residues long. Per the germline V gene, CDR1 is GTSNPN and CDR2 is SVGIG (reference sequence). Trimming removed 3 bases from V and 5 bases from J; junction bases left unmatched: 2. This sample was included in a study of T cells in Graves' hyperthyroidism and ophthalmopathy. Study-wide results and caveats: Onset of ophthalmopathy came a median 6.5 months after the model predicted it. The blood repertoire included most of the expanded thyroid clonotypes above 0.001.

Diagnosis of hyperthyroidism was new in patients aged 18 to 65, and its duration was under 2 months. Every diagnosis used clinical symptoms, serum thyroxine and TRAb, thyroid ultrasound and orbital computed tomography. The receptor was derived from a woman aged 25 to 39 with Graves' hyperthyroidism that later progressed to Graves' ophthalmopathy. The chain couples TRBV30 to TRBJ2-5, with 11 bases that match TRBD1. Sample: blood. Here the CDR3 reads CAWRDRGPETQYF. The CDR3, as DNA: TGTGCCTGGAGGGACAGGGGGCCCGAGACCCAGTACTTC.